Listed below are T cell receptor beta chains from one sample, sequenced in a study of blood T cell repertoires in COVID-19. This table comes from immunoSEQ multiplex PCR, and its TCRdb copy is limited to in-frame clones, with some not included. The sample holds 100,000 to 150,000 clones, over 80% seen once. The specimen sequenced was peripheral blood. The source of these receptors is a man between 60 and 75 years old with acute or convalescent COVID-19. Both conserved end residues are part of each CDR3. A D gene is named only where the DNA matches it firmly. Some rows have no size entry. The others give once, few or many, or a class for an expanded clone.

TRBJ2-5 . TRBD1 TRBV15 CATSRRTGGYQETQYF TGTGCCACCAGCCGCCGGACAGGGGGATATCAAGAGACCCAGTACTTC
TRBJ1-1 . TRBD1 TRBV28 CASSLWDRGKAFF TGTGCCAGCAGTTTATGGGACAGGGGGAAAGCTTTCTTT
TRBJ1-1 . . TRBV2 CASSASVNTEAFF TGTGCCAGCAGTGCGAGTGTGAACACTGAAGCTTTCTTT
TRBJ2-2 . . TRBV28 CASSLSPGELFF TGTGCCAGCAGTTTATCTCCGGGGGAGCTGTTTTTT
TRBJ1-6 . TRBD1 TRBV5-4 CASSPRDSNNSPLHF TGTGCCAGCAGCCCCCGGGACAGCAATAATTCACCCCTCCACTTT
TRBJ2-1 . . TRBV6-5 CASSLDHGTYNEQFF TGTGCCAGCAGTCTCGACCACGGGACCTACAATGAGCAGTTCTTC
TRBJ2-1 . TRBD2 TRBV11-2 CASSKLAETTSEQFF TGTGCCAGCAGCAAACTAGCGGAAACTACCAGTGAGCAGTTCTTC
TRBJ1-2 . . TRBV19 CASRVLQYGGYTF TGTGCCAGTAGGGTCCTACAGTATGGCGGCTACACCTTC
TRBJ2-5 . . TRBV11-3 CASSSSRVEGTQYF TGTGCCAGCAGCTCCAGCAGGGTGGAGGGGACCCAGTACTTC
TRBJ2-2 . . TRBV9 CASSVGGTANTGELFF TGTGCCAGCAGCGTAGGCGGGACAGCTAACACCGGGGAGCTGTTTTTT
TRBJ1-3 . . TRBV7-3 CASSPTGSGNTIYF TGTGCCAGCAGCCCCACAGGGTCTGGAAACACCATATATTTT
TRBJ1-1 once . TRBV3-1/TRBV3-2 CASSQDPTVEAFF TGTGCCAGCAGCCAAGATCCAACAGTTGAAGCTTTCTTT
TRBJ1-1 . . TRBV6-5 CASTRTAQTEAFF TGTGCCAGTACCCGGACAGCGCAAACTGAAGCTTTCTTT
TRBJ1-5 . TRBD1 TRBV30 CAWSVYRGTYQPQHF TGTGCCTGGAGTGTTTACAGGGGTACGTATCAGCCCCAGCATTTT
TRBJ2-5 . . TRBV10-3 CAISETDVSGRLYF TGTGCCATCAGTGAGACGGACGTAAGCGGAAGACTGTACTTC
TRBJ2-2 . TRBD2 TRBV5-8 CASRFRTSGRNTGELFF TGTGCCAGCAGATTTAGGACTAGCGGGCGCAACACCGGGGAGCTGTTTTTT
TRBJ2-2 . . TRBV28 CASLQDTYETGELFF TGTGCCAGCCTCCAGGACACCTACGAGACGGGGGAGCTGTTTTTT
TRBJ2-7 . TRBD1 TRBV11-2 CASSWGQGDEQYF TGTGCCAGCAGCTGGGGACAGGGTGACGAGCAGTACTTC
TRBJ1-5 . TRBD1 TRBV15 CATSTGTGGYNQPQHF TGTGCCACCAGCACAGGGACAGGGGGCTACAATCAGCCCCAGCATTTT
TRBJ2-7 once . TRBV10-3 CAISVSGYEQYF TGTGCCATCAGTGTCTCGGGCTACGAGCAGTACTTC
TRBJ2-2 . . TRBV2 CASSPQGTANTGELFF TGTGCCAGCAGTCCCCAGGGTACCGCGAACACCGGGGAGCTGTTTTTT
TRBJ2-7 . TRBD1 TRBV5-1 CASSLLGQGGEQYF TGCGCCAGCAGCCTCCTGGGACAGGGAGGTGAGCAGTACTTC
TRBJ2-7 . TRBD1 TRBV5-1 CASSPTGDTYEQYF TGCGCCAGCAGCCCGACAGGGGACACCTACGAGCAGTACTTC
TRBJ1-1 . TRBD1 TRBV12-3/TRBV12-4 CASSPRQGSEAFF TGTGCCAGCAGCCCGAGACAGGGGAGTGAAGCTTTCTTT
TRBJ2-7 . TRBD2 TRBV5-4 CASSLGGLAGGPGEQYF TGTGCCAGCAGCTTAGGCGGACTAGCGGGAGGGCCGGGCGAGCAGTACTTC
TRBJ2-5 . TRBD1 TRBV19 CASSITGGRETQYF TGTGCCAGTAGTATTACAGGGGGAAGGGAGACCCAGTACTTC
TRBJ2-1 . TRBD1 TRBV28 CASSLAGGYNEQFF TGTGCCAGCAGTTTGGCAGGGGGCTACAATGAGCAGTTCTTC
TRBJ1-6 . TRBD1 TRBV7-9 CASSRLTGGNNSPLHF TGTGCCAGCAGCCGACTGACAGGGGGCAATAATTCACCCCTCCACTTT
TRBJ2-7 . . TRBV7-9 CASSLVESSYEQYF TGTGCCAGCAGCTTAGTCGAGAGCTCCTACGAGCAGTACTTC
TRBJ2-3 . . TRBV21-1 CASSRRGRTDTQYF TGTGCCAGCAGCAGGCGGGGGCGGACAGATACGCAGTATTTT
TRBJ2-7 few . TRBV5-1 CASSPGGTSIYEQYF TGCGCCAGCAGCCCTGGCGGGACTTCAATCTACGAGCAGTACTTC
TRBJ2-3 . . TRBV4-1 CASSLRFEPGLYTDTQYF TGCGCCAGCAGCCTGCGATTCGAACCGGGACTTTACACAGATACGCAGTATTTT
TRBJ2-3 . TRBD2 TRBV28 CASCRRGGLAGDTQYF TGTGCCAGCTGCCGGAGAGGGGGACTAGCGGGAGATACGCAGTATTTT
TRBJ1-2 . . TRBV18 CASSPERGYGYTF TGTGCCAGCTCACCAGAGAGAGGCTATGGCTACACCTTC
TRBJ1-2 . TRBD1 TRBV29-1 CSVPDRESGGYTF TGCAGCGTCCCGGACAGGGAGAGCGGGGGCTACACCTTC
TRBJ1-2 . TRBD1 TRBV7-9 CASSKSRDRAYYGYTF TGTGCCAGCAGCAAAAGCCGGGACAGGGCCTACTATGGCTACACCTTC
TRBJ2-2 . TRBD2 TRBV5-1 CASTRTSANTGELFF TGCGCCAGCACCCGGACTAGCGCCAACACCGGGGAGCTGTTTTTT
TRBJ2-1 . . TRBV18 CASSPITGNNEQFF TGTGCCAGCTCACCAATCACAGGGAACAATGAGCAGTTCTTC
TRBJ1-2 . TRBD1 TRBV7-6 CASSSLAGGADGYTF TGTGCCAGCAGCTCCCTGGCAGGGGGCGCGGATGGCTACACCTTC
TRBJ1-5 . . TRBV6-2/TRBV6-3 CASSYSLGGNQPQHF TGTGCCAGCAGTTACTCGTTGGGGGGGAATCAGCCCCAGCATTTT
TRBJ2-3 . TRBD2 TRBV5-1 CASSPTSGRPDTQYF TGCGCCAGCAGCCCAACTAGCGGGAGGCCCGATACGCAGTATTTT
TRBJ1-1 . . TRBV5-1 CASSLLSRADTEAFF TGCGCCAGCAGCTTGCTATCCCGAGCGGACACTGAAGCTTTCTTT
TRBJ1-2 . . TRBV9 CASSTGQRNGYTF TGTGCCAGCAGCACGGGACAACGGAATGGCTACACCTTC
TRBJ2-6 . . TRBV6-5 CASSYLRGTGANVLTF TGTGCCAGCAGTTACCTTCGGGGGACTGGGGCCAACGTCCTGACTTTC
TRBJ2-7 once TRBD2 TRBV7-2 CASSSRLAGIRSYEQYF TGTGCCAGCAGCTCGCGACTAGCGGGAATTAGGTCCTACGAGCAGTACTTC
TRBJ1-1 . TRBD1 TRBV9 CASSRTGDRPQAFF TGTGCCAGCAGCCGAACAGGGGACAGGCCGCAAGCTTTCTTT
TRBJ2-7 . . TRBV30 CAWSSLSLYEQYF TGTGCCTGGAGTTCTCTATCCCTCTACGAGCAGTACTTC
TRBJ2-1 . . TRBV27 CASSLEAYNEQFF TGTGCCAGCAGTTTAGAGGCATACAATGAGCAGTTCTTC
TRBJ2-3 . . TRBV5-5 CASSLPTDTQYF TGTGCCAGCAGCCTTCCCACAGATACGCAGTATTTT
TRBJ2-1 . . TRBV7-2 CASSFSGLERVHEQFF TGTGCCAGCAGCTTTAGTGGGCTAGAGAGGGTGCATGAGCAGTTCTTC
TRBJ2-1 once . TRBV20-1 CSASPRVAGSYNEQFF TGCAGTGCTAGTCCCCGGGTGGCGGGGTCCTACAATGAGCAGTTCTTC
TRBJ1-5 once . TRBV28 CASSSLQKQPQHF TGTGCCAGCAGTTCTCTACAGAAACAGCCCCAGCATTTT
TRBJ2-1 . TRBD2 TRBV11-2 CASRPGLAGEGEQFF TGTGCCAGCAGACCGGGACTAGCGGGAGAGGGTGAGCAGTTCTTC
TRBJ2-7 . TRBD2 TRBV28 CASSSPGTSGSEQYF TGTGCCAGCAGTTCCCCCGGGACTAGCGGCTCCGAGCAGTACTTC
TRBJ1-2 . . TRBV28 CASSHPDSYGYTF TGTGCCAGCAGCCACCCGGACAGCTATGGCTACACCTTC
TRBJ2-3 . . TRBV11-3 CASSLGGSTDTQYF TGTGCCAGCAGCTTAGGCGGAAGCACAGATACGCAGTATTTT
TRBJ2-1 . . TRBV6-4 CASSDSKGLRRAVSSYNEQFF TGTGCCAGCAGTGACTCGAAGGGCTTACGGCGGGCGGTCAGCTCCTACAATGAGCAGTTCTTC
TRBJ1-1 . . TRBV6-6 CASSPRPGERYSAFF TGTGCCAGCAGCCCCCGACCAGGGGAGAGATACTCGGCTTTCTTT
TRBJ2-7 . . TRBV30 CAWSEEREQYF TGTGCCTGGAGTGAGGAGAGGGAGCAGTACTTC